Presented here are 10 T cell receptor beta chains from one specimen sequenced in a study of blood T cell repertoires in COVID-19. Sequencing used immunoSEQ multiplex PCR; TCRdb keeps in-frame clones, though not all of them. The table has around 300,000 clones, more than 75% seen once; the top ten hold about 2.2%. The sample consisted of peripheral blood. The receptor set was obtained from a woman aged 25 to 45 who had recovered from COVID-19.

The rearrangement joins TRBV25-1 to TRBJ2-5, with a weak D call TRBD2 (6 bases). V lost 3 bases, J lost 3 bases, and 11 bases lay in between. Germline CDR1 is MGHDK and CDR2 is SYGVNS. The CDR3 totals 14 residues. The chain's CDR3 is CASSDNGGKETQYF. CDR3 sequence (DNA): TGTGCCAGCAGTGACAACGGGGGAAAAGAGACCCAGTACTTC. Variable domain in full (rest from reference TRBV25-1 and TRBJ2-5): EADIYQTPRYLVIGTGKKITLECSQTMGHDKMYWYQQDPGMELHLIHYSYGVNSTEKGDLSSESTVSRIRTEHFPLTLESARPSHTSQYLCASSDNGGKETQYFGPGTRLLVL.

The CDR3 bases are TGTGCCAGCAGCCCCCTGCGGGACGGTGCGGGACGGGATACGCAGTATTTT. Translated: CASSPLRDGAGRDTQYF. V gene TRBV5-4 combines with J gene TRBJ2-3; D possibly corresponds to TRBD2 (6 bases). Germline V gene sequence: CDR1 SGHNT, CDR2 YYREEE (reference sequence). Trimming removed 4 bases from V and 6 bases from J, with 24 bases in between. This CDR3 has 17 residues. The complete variable domain, with remaining parts taken from reference TRBV5-4 and TRBJ2-3, reads ETGVTQSPTHLIKTRGQQVTLRCSSQSGHNTVSWYQQALGQGPQFIFQYYREEENGRGNFPPRFSGLQFPNYSSELNVNALELDDSALYLCASSPLRDGAGRDTQYFGPGTRLTVL.

The chain joins TRBV10-2 to TRBJ2-5; 8 bases map to TRBD2. Germline loops: CDR1 WSHSY, CDR2 SAAADI. The V gene end was trimmed by 6 bases and the J gene end by 2 bases; junction bases not matched to a gene: 8. The length of the CDR3 is 15 residues. The CDR3 DNA reads TGCGCCAGCAGGGACACTAGCGGCGTTCAAGAGACCCAGTACTTC. Residues: CASRDTSGVQETQYF.

The chain carries TRBV19 and TRBJ2-3; 8 bases fit TRBD2. The CDR3 is 15 amino acids. The V gene end was trimmed by 7 bases and the J gene end by 5 bases; junction bases not matched to a gene: 11. Germline V gene sequence: CDR1 LNHDA, CDR2 SQIVND (reference sequence). As DNA, the CDR3 is TGTGCCAGTACCGAGACCGGGACTAGGAAAGATACGCAGTATTTT. Its protein is CASTETGTRKDTQYF.

The chain employs TRBV2 and TRBJ2-3; D gene unclear. Germline V gene data show CDR1 as SNHLY and CDR2 as FYNNEI. Trimming shortened V by 8 bases and J by 6 bases, and 15 bases separated the two germline ends. There are 13 residues in the CDR3. CDR3 bases: TGTGCCAGCCCTTTTCTGGAGCCCGATACGCAGTATTTT. Amino acids: CASPFLEPDTQYF.

J is TRBJ2-3 and V is TRBV4-1; 8 bases are shared with TRBD1. Trimming at V came to 0 bases and at J to 5 bases, leaving 4 bases not matched to a gene. The CDR3 is 15 residues long. The germline CDR1 and CDR2 sequences are MGHRA and YSYEKL. CDR3 in amino acids: CASSQETGVRDTQYF. CDR3 bases: TGCGCCAGCAGCCAAGAGACAGGGGTTAGAGATACGCAGTATTTT.

The chain uses TRBV30 and TRBJ1-1; D may be TRBD1 (5 bases). Germline-derived CDR1 and CDR2 are GTSNPN and SVGIG (reference sequence). This CDR3 has 12 residues. The V gene lost 2 bases and the J gene lost 7 bases, with 11 bases spanning the gap. CDR3 in DNA: TGTGCCTGGAGTACAGGCCCAGTTGAAGCTTTCTTT. Translated, it gives CAWSTGPVEAFF.

The V and J genes are TRBV19 and TRBJ1-2; 8 bases line up with TRBD1. The CDR3 extends over 13 amino acids. The V segment lost 4 bases and the J segment 8 bases; nucleotides outside the gene matches: 6. Germline loops: CDR1 LNHDA, CDR2 SQIVND (reference sequence). CDR3 in amino acids: CASSKDRVGGYTF. DNA of the CDR3: TGTGCCAGTAGTAAGGACAGGGTGGGCGGCTACACCTTC.

V is TRBV5-4 and J is TRBJ2-2; 9 bases agree with TRBD2. The CDR3 is made up of 17 amino acids. Losses at the gene ends were 1 base for V and 2 bases for J; bases not matched to a gene: 6. Germline V gene sequence: CDR1 SGHNT, CDR2 YYREEE (reference sequence). CDR3 region: CASSLPSGGSNTGELFF. CDR3 DNA sequence: TGTGCCAGCAGCTTGCCCAGCGGGGGGTCCAACACCGGGGAGCTGTTTTTT.

The chain has TRBV2 and TRBJ2-2, with TRBD1 matching over 9 bases. Trimming took 8 bases from V and 3 from J; bases not matched to a gene: 10. From germline, CDR1 is SNHLY and CDR2 FYNNEI. The CDR3 is 16 residues long. CDR3 loop: CASRDRVRLYTGELFF. The CDR3 DNA sequence: TGTGCCAGCCGGGACAGGGTGCGACTTTACACCGGGGAGCTGTTTTTT.